These 11 T cell receptor beta chains were sequenced from one sample in a study of T cell repertoires in breast cancer. The expanded emulsion RT-PCR method captured paired alpha and beta chains from CD8+ T cells. A second nested PCR with blocking oligonucleotides suppressed unpaired genes. TCRdb analysed the emulsion pairing reads with MiXCR anew, one entry per CDR3 protein. The table shows about 40,000 distinct CDR3 sequences, with 45% occurring only once. The sequenced sample consisted of CD8+ T cells. These receptors were collected from a pool of human donors with breast cancer or a healthy control (not recorded which).

In its sample, this clonotype ranks as medium-sized. The V and J genes are TRBV6-2 or TRBV6-3 and TRBJ1-5; D is perhaps TRBD1 (5 bases). The CDR3 runs to 14 residues. Germline V lookup: CDR1 MNHEY, CDR2 SVGEGT. With 4 bases removed from V and 6 bases from J, the gap between germline ends came to 13 bases. The CDR3 region is CASSSPRDPQPQHF. CDR3 nucleotides: TGTGCCAGCAGTTCCCCCAGGGATCCTCAGCCCCAGCATTTT.

The chain links TRBV24-1 to TRBJ2-5; TRBD1 aligns across 9 bases. After removal of 4 bases from V and 3 bases from J, the junction contained 5 bases not matched to a gene. The CDR3 totals 15 residues. The V gene's germline CDR1 is KGHDR and CDR2 SFDVKD. The CDR3 protein is CATSEGGQGKETQYF. For the CDR3, the DNA is TGTGCCACCAGTGAGGGGGGACAGGGTAAAGAGACCCAGTACTTC.

A note on this clonotype: A much larger clone lies a single base off, so this may be a read error. The rearrangement uses TRBV25-1 and TRBJ2-7; 9 nucleotides agree with TRBD1. The CDR3 length is 15 residues. Germline V CDR1 and CDR2: MGHDK, SYGVNS. V shed 2 bases, J shed 3 bases, and the junction held 5 bases outside the gene matches. CDR3 DNA sequence: TGTGCCAGCAGTGAAGTTGGGGACAGGGTCTACGAGCAGTACTTC. As protein: CASSEVGDRVYEQYF.

In this sample, this clonotype turned up a few times. At one boundary the junction diverges from the germline segment, which might be a read error. This chain connects TRBV4-2 to TRBJ1-1; TRBD1 might be the D (6 bases). CDR3 length: 12 residues. From germline, CDR1 is LGHNA and CDR2 YNFKEQ. The CDR3 sequence is CASSPEGDPPDF. The CDR3 DNA sequence: TGTGCCAGCAGCCCAGAGGGGGACCCCCCCGATTTT.

This chain joins TRBV25-1 and TRBJ2-1, with TRBD2 as a possible D gene (5 bases). The CDR3 contains 14 residues. Germline-derived CDR1 and CDR2 are MGHDK and SYGVNS. The germline V and J ends were trimmed by 3 bases and 5 bases, with 11 bases remaining between them. The CDR3 is CASSDDYLNNEQFF. CDR3 nucleotide sequence: TGTGCCAGCAGTGACGACTACCTTAACAATGAGCAGTTCTTC.

The rearrangement joins TRBV6-6 to TRBJ2-7; no clear D gene. Germline lookup yields CDR1 MNHNY and CDR2 SVGAGI (reference sequence). V lost 0 bases and J lost 5, with 8 bases in between. The CDR3 length is 13 residues. The CDR3 DNA sequence: TGTGCCAGCAGTTACTCGAAAGGCCACGAGCAGTACTTC. Its protein product is CASSYSKGHEQYF.

V gene TRBV2 combines with J gene TRBJ2-7; 12 bases are a match to TRBD1. V was pared by 6 bases and J by 6 bases, with 3 bases of the junction left unmatched. This CDR3 spans 13 amino acids. Looked up from germline, CDR1 is SNHLY and CDR2 is FYNNEI. This CDR3 is CASRGQGASEQYF. DNA for the CDR3: TGTGCCAGCAGGGGACAGGGGGCATCCGAGCAGTACTTC.

The chain carries TRBV18 and TRBJ2-5; D is unresolved. The germline gives CDR1 KGHSH, CDR2 LQKENI. This CDR3 is built from 15 residues. V was trimmed by 2 bases and J by 5 bases, leaving 15 bases between them. CDR3 sequence: CASSPSDQGWETQYF. Here the CDR3 DNA reads TGTGCCAGCTCACCATCGGACCAAGGGTGGGAGACCCAGTACTTC.

This chain joins TRBV12-3 or TRBV12-4 and TRBJ2-5; tentative D call: TRBD1 (6 bases). Trimming removed 8 bases from V and 5 bases from J, with 18 bases in between. The CDR3 is 14 amino acids. The CDR3, as DNA: TGTGCCAGCGCCCGGGACATAACGAGCGAGACCCAGTACTTC. Its protein product is CASARDITSETQYF.

This clonotype came up once. Being one base from a much bigger clone, this may be a read error. As the CDR3 is not closed by the conserved phenylalanine or tryptophan, this likely results from a read error. The chain is built from TRBV27 and TRBJ1-1; TRBD1 might be the D (5 bases). The CDR3 is 12 amino acids. The V gene's germline CDR1 is MNHEY and CDR2 SMNVEV (reference sequence). V lost 4 bases and J 7 bases, leaving 10 bases between the germline ends. Written as DNA, the CDR3 is TGTGCCAGCAGTTCGGGGGGACTTGAAGCTTTCTCT. Translated: CASSSGGLEAFS.

This chain links TRBV9 with TRBJ2-7; no reliable D call. V lost 3 bases to trimming and J lost 7 bases, with 8 bases between them. The CDR3 consists of 11 residues. Germline CDR1 reads SGDLS; CDR2 reads YYNGEE. CDR3 sequence (DNA): TGTGCCAGCAGCGGATCTGGTGAGCAGTACTTC. Its translation is CASSGSGEQYF.